The 23 T cell receptor beta chains presented below share a single source sample, sequenced in a study of blood T cell repertoires in COVID-19. Assay used: immunoSEQ multiplex PCR; TCRdb lists only in-frame clones, some missing. Of 250,000 to 350,000 clones in the sample, about four fifths were seen once. The sample was peripheral blood. The source of these receptors is a woman aged 45-65 years with acute or convalescent COVID-19.

The chain has TRBV7-6 and TRBJ2-1, with 9 positions matching TRBD2. Germline loops: CDR1 SGHVS, CDR2 FNYEAQ. The CDR3 is 15 residues long. V lost 0 bases to trimming and J lost 14 bases; unmatched junction nucleotides: 11. In DNA, the CDR3 is TGTGCCAGCAGCTTAGCCGCTAGCGGGGCCCCGGGGGAGTTCTTC. Translating gives CASSLAASGAPGEFF.

The J gene is TRBJ1-3, the V gene TRBV2, with D tentatively TRBD1 (5 bases). The V end lost 2 bases, the J end lost 0 bases, and 17 bases lay between the germline ends. Germline CDR1 SNHLY, CDR2 FYNNEI. The CDR3 totals 18 residues. CDR3 residues: CASSERWGRRFSGNTIYF. For the CDR3, the DNA is TGTGCCAGCAGTGAAAGGTGGGGCAGGCGATTCTCTGGAAACACCATATATTTT.

This chain uses TRBV18 with TRBJ1-1; no clear D. Germline values: CDR1 KGHSH, CDR2 LQKENI. The CDR3 totals 14 residues. V was clipped by 2 bases and J by 1 base, with 8 bases between them. The CDR3 here is CASSPSQANTEAFF. In DNA form, the CDR3 reads TGTGCCAGCTCACCAAGCCAGGCGAACACTGAAGCTTTCTTT.

The chain combines TRBV29-1 with TRBJ1-4, with D unclear. Trimming removed 2 bases at V and 4 bases at J, with 8 bases between. Looked up from germline, CDR1 is SQVTM and CDR2 is ANQGSEA. The CDR3 length is 13 residues. CDR3 nucleotides: TGCAGCGTTGAAAAATCCTTTAATGAAAAACTGTTTTTT. The encoded protein is CSVEKSFNEKLFF.

This clone was observed a single time. The chain couples TRBV5-6 to TRBJ2-1, with D perhaps TRBD1 (6 bases). Trimming stripped 2 bases from V and 0 bases from J, with 9 bases between. The CDR3 totals 15 residues. Germline values: CDR1 SGHDT, CDR2 YYEEEE. In nucleotides, the CDR3 is TGTGCCAGCAGCTTAGGGACAAGCTCCTACAATGAGCAGTTCTTC. As protein: CASSLGTSSYNEQFF. Full variable domain (remainder filled in from reference TRBV5-6 and TRBJ2-1): DAGVTQSPTHLIKTRGQQVTLRCSPKSGHDTVSWYQQALGQGPQFIFQYYEEEERQRGNFPDRFSGHQFPNYSSELNVNALLLGDSALYLCASSLGTSSYNEQFFGPGTRLTVL.

This chain uses TRBV7-9 with TRBJ2-1; D ambiguous. This CDR3 comprises 14 residues. Germline V gene sequence: CDR1 SEHNR, CDR2 FQNEAQ (reference sequence). V lost 2 bases and J lost 3, with 8 bases in between. CDR3 in amino acids: CASSLSLNYNEQFF. CDR3 in DNA: TGTGCCAGCAGCTTATCTCTAAACTACAATGAGCAGTTCTTC.

V is TRBV15 and J is TRBJ2-5; 9 bases align to TRBD1. This CDR3 region has 16 residues. The germline V gene encodes CDR1 LNHNV and CDR2 YYDKDF (reference sequence). The trim removed 0 bases at V and 1 base at J, leaving 3 bases unmatched. CDR3 sequence reads: CATSRDRDRAQETQYF. In DNA, the CDR3 is TGTGCCACCAGCAGAGACCGGGACAGGGCCCAAGAGACCCAGTACTTC.

J is TRBJ1-3 and V is TRBV5-1; possibly TRBD1 for D (6 bases). The V end was cut by 3 bases, the J end by 4 bases, with 11 bases between. The CDR3 consists of 14 residues. Germline assignment: CDR1 SGHRS and CDR2 YFSETQ. CDR3 sequence (DNA): TGCGCCAGCAGCTCATACCAGGGGGGAAACACCATATATTTT. Encoded protein: CASSSYQGGNTIYF.

The CDR3 coding sequence is TGTGCCTGGAGTGCCTTACGACAGGGTGAGCAGTTCTTC. It yields the protein CAWSALRQGEQFF. V gene TRBV30 combines with J gene TRBJ2-1; 7 nucleotides align to TRBD1. The CDR3 totals 13 residues. V shed 1 base and J 9 bases; nucleotides not matched to a gene: 6. Germline CDR1 and CDR2: GTSNPN and SVGIG (reference sequence). Using reference TRBV30 and TRBJ2-1 for the parts outside the CDR3, the full variable domain is SQTIHQWPATLVQPVGSPLSLECTVEGTSNPNLYWYRQAAGRGLQLLFYSVGIGQISSEVPQNLSASRPQDRQFILSSKKLLLSDSGFYLCAWSALRQGEQFFGPGTRLTVL.

The chain employs TRBV3-1 (or the pseudogene TRBV3-2) and TRBJ2-2; D is possibly TRBD1 (6 bases). The germline V gene has CDR1 LGHDT and CDR2 YNNKEL (reference sequence). V was clipped by 5 bases and J by 3 bases, with 13 bases between them. The CDR3 totals 15 residues. CDR3 bases: TGTGCCAGCAGCAAATCAGGGGATTACACCGGGGAGCTGTTTTTT. This gives the protein CASSKSGDYTGELFF.

The gene calls are TRBV6-5 and TRBJ1-5; TRBD1 aligns across 8 bases. There are 14 residues in the CDR3. Germline V gene sequence: CDR1 MNHEY, CDR2 SVGAGI. With V trimmed by 6 bases and J by 5 bases, 6 bases remained unmatched. The CDR3 region is CASRGDRGHQPQHF. DNA for the CDR3: TGTGCCAGCAGAGGTGACAGGGGCCATCAGCCCCAGCATTTT.

V gene TRBV5-1 combines with J gene TRBJ2-7; a weak D match, TRBD2 (6 bases). Germline CDR1 SGHRS, CDR2 YFSETQ. This CDR3 is built from 15 residues. V was cut by 6 bases and J by 0 bases, with 16 bases left in between. CDR3 DNA: TGCGCCAGCACCGCTTGGTACGGGAGCTCCTACGAGCAGTACTTC. It codes for CASTAWYGSSYEQYF.

The chain is built from TRBV2 and TRBJ1-2, with 7 nucleotides matching TRBD1. J lost 8 bases, V lost 2 bases, and 2 bases had no gene match. The germline V gene has CDR1 SNHLY and CDR2 FYNNEI. The CDR3 consists of 12 residues. CDR3 region: CASSETGDGYTF. The CDR3 nucleotides read TGTGCCAGCAGTGAAACAGGGGACGGCTACACCTTC.

This sequence joins TRBV30 and TRBJ2-7; 14 nucleotides match TRBD2. This CDR3 has 19 amino acids. The germline gives CDR1 GTSNPN, CDR2 SVGIG (reference sequence). Unmatched junction bases numbered 16, after V lost 4 bases and J lost 2 bases. CDR3 nucleotides: TGTGCCTGGAACCCCAAGGAGGGGACTAGCGGGGGAGTTCCCTACGAGCAGTACTTC. This sequence encodes CAWNPKEGTSGGVPYEQYF.

V is TRBV7-2 and J is TRBJ1-5; TRBD1 agrees at 9 bases. CDR1 SGHTA and CDR2 FQGNSA come from the germline V gene. V lost 5 bases, J lost 7 bases, and 6 bases stayed unmatched. The CDR3 totals 14 residues. The CDR3 DNA reads as TGTGCCAGCAGCCAGACAGGGGGAGAACAGCCCCAGCATTTT. Its translation: CASSQTGGEQPQHF.

Only a few counts were recorded for this clone. The chain has TRBV27 and TRBJ2-2; 7 bases map to TRBD2. There are 15 residues in the CDR3. Looked up from germline, CDR1 is MNHEY and CDR2 is SMNVEV (reference sequence). J gave up 4 bases and V 2 bases, and 4 bases lay outside the gene matches. In nucleotides, the CDR3 is TGTGCCAGCAGTTTAAGCAGCGGGGCCACCGGGGAGCTGTTTTTT. This codes for CASSLSSGATGELFF.

This chain joins TRBV2 and TRBJ1-3; 7 positions agree with TRBD1. This CDR3 region has 16 residues. Germline-derived CDR1 and CDR2 are SNHLY and FYNNEI. The V segment lost 5 bases and the J segment 4 bases; nucleotides outside the gene matches: 11. The CDR3, as DNA: TGTGCCAGCAGTCAACTCGACAGGGTCTTCGGAAACACCATATATTTT. It yields the protein CASSQLDRVFGNTIYF.

This clone was observed at least ten times. The CDR3 sequence: CASSTGQGASETQYF. In DNA, the CDR3 is TGTGCCAGCTCAACGGGACAGGGGGCGTCAGAGACCCAGTACTTC. The J gene is TRBJ2-5, the V gene TRBV18; 12 positions match TRBD1. The CDR3 length is 15 residues. Germline CDR1 KGHSH, CDR2 LQKENI. Trimming at V came to 5 bases and at J to 4 bases, leaving 5 bases not matched to a gene.

V is TRBV13 and J is TRBJ2-3; 12 bases match TRBD2. CDR3 size: 18 residues. The trim removed 7 bases at V and 1 base at J, leaving 12 bases unmatched. Germline V gene lookup returns CDR1 PRHDT and CDR2 FYEKMQ (reference sequence). In DNA, the CDR3 is TGTGCCAGCAACCCAGGGACTAGCGGGTATTCGGGCACAGATACGCAGTATTTT. Protein product: CASNPGTSGYSGTDTQYF.

V gene TRBV27 combines with J gene TRBJ2-3, with D possibly matching TRBD2 (6 bases). The V end lost 3 bases, the J end lost 2 bases, and 15 bases lay between the germline ends. Germline V gene lookup returns CDR1 MNHEY and CDR2 SMNVEV (reference sequence). The CDR3 contains 16 residues. CDR3 amino acids: CASSFETGAYTDTQYF. The CDR3 nucleotides read TGTGCCAGCAGTTTTGAGACGGGAGCCTACACAGATACGCAGTATTTT.

The V call is TRBV4-1, the J call TRBJ1-6; 9 bases match TRBD1. V gave up 3 bases and J gave up 9 bases; unmatched junction bases: 6. The germline V gene has CDR1 MGHRA and CDR2 YSYEKL. The CDR3 consists of 15 residues. CDR3 in amino acids: CASSQGQGETSPLHF. The CDR3 DNA follows: TGCGCCAGCAGCCAGGGACAGGGTGAGACTTCACCCCTCCACTTT.

This rearrangement joins TRBV5-4 to TRBJ1-4, with 9 bases lining up with TRBD1. CDR1 is SGHNT and CDR2 is YYREEE in the germline V gene (reference sequence). The J segment lost 8 bases and the V segment lost 3 bases, leaving 8 bases of the junction unmatched. The CDR3 has 15 amino acids. In nucleotides, the CDR3 is TGTGCCAGCAGCTCCTCGACAGGGGGGTTGGAAAAACTGTTTTTT. As protein: CASSSSTGGLEKLFF.

The chain uses TRBV15 and TRBJ1-2; 7 bases line up with TRBD1. J gave up 5 bases and V 0 bases, and 6 bases lay outside the gene matches. The CDR3 covers 15 residues. Germline loops: CDR1 LNHNV, CDR2 YYDKDF (reference sequence). This CDR3 is CATSRDIMTGYGYTF. CDR3 DNA: TGTGCCACCAGCAGAGATATAATGACAGGGTATGGCTACACCTTC. Based on the CDR3 plus reference TRBV15 and TRBJ1-2, the full variable domain is DAMVIQNPRYQVTQFGKPVTLSCSQTLNHNVMYWYQQKSSQAPKLLFHYYDKDFNNEADTPDNFQSRRPNTSFCFLDIRSPGLGDTAMYLCATSRDIMTGYGYTFGSGTRLTVV.